Below, 8 T cell receptor beta chains from the same sample are listed, as sequenced in a study of CD8 T cells in ankylosing spondylitis. TCRdb analysed the 5' RACE reads with MiXCR anew, one entry per CDR3 protein. The sample lists roughly 180,000 distinct CDR3 sequences; 11% were seen once. The material sequenced was blood, either unsorted or a sorted T cell fraction (not recorded which). These TCRs come from a male donor with ankylosing spondylitis or in good health (not recorded which).

The V and J genes are TRBV7-2 and TRBJ2-1, with a weak D call TRBD2 (5 bases). Germline lookup yields CDR1 SGHTA and CDR2 FQGNSA. The V gene lost 0 bases and the J gene lost 6 bases, with 6 bases spanning the gap. The CDR3 spans 13 residues. The CDR3 nucleotides are TGTGCCAGCAGCTTAGCGCGGGTCAATGAGCAGTTCTTC. Translated: CASSLARVNEQFF.

V usage is TRBV7-9 and J usage is TRBJ2-2; 9 nucleotides align to TRBD2. This CDR3 comprises 15 residues. Germline CDR1 is SEHNR and CDR2 is FQNEAQ (reference sequence). V lost 5 bases, J lost 5 bases, and 6 bases stayed unmatched. For the CDR3, the DNA is TGTGCCAGCAGCGATAGCGGGAGAGGTACCGGGGAGCTGTTTTTT. It encodes CASSDSGRGTGELFF.

This clonotype was counted many times. The rearrangement joins TRBV5-6 to TRBJ2-1; D might be TRBD2 (5 bases). The length of the CDR3 is 14 residues. Per the germline V gene, CDR1 is SGHDT and CDR2 is YYEEEE. V was pared by 5 bases and J by 0 bases, with 9 bases between. Written as DNA, the CDR3 is TGTGCCAGCAGGTCGGGGAGCTCCTACAATGAGCAGTTCTTC. Its protein is CASRSGSSYNEQFF.

This clonotype was counted many times. This chain links TRBV20-1 with TRBJ1-1, with 9 bases matching TRBD1. The V gene's germline CDR1 is DFQATT and CDR2 SNEGSKA (reference sequence). This CDR3 is 14 amino acids long. The V and J ends lost 0 bases and 6 bases, in that order; junction bases with no gene match: 5. DNA for the CDR3: TGCAGTGCTAGAGAAGAAACAGGGGGCCCTGAAGCTTTCTTT. Protein sequence: CSAREETGGPEAFF.

Ten or more counts support this clonotype. The gene calls are TRBV6-5 and TRBJ2-1; TRBD2 aligns across 9 bases. After removal of 0 bases from V and 12 bases from J, the junction contained 3 bases not matched to a gene. CDR1 and CDR2 (germline): MNHEY, SVGAGI. The CDR3 is 13 residues long. CDR3 in DNA: TGTGCCAGCAGTTACTCGGCAGCGGGAGGGCAGTTCTTC. Its translation: CASSYSAAGGQFF.

This clonotype appeared many times. The rearrangement links TRBV11-2 to TRBJ2-2, with 10 nucleotides matching TRBD2. Germline V gene sequence: CDR1 SGHAT, CDR2 FQNNGV. The CDR3 is 16 residues long. The trim removed 2 bases at V and 6 bases at J, leaving 6 bases unmatched. CDR3 bases: TGTGCCAGCAGCTTAAGCCTAGCGGGAGTCGCCGGGGAGCTGTTTTTT. Translated, it gives CASSLSLAGVAGELFF.

This clonotype was observed a handful of times. This chain connects TRBV6-1 to TRBJ2-7; no reliable D call. The CDR3 is made up of 13 amino acids. Germline CDR1 reads MNHNS; CDR2 reads SASEGT. Trimming removed 6 bases at V and 0 bases at J, with 9 bases between. The CDR3, as DNA: TGTGCCAGCAGCCGAGACACCTCCTACGAGCAGTACTTC. Protein sequence: CASSRDTSYEQYF.

In this sample, this clonotype turned up many times. This chain uses TRBV6-2 or TRBV6-3 with TRBJ2-1; D could derive from TRBD1 or TRBD2 (5 bases each). This CDR3 spans 13 amino acids. The germline V and J ends were trimmed by 1 base and 9 bases, with 10 bases remaining between them. The germline V gene encodes CDR1 MNHEY and CDR2 SVGEGT. The CDR3 DNA sequence: TGTGCCAGCAGTTACTTTTTAGGGACTGAGCAGTTCTTC. Translation gives CASSYFLGTEQFF.